The next 24 T cell receptor beta chains were all read from a single sample in a study of blood T cell repertoires in COVID-19. The method was immunoSEQ multiplex PCR; TCRdb's version includes in-frame clones alone and lacks a portion of them. The repertoire consists of about 280,000 clones, with 80% to 90% occurring once and the leading ten covering over 3.5%. Sequenced sample: PBMCs or T cells enriched from blood (not recorded which). Every receptor here comes from a woman in her twenties or thirties with acute COVID-19.

V and J are TRBV4-3 and TRBJ2-1; 10 bases agree with TRBD2. The V gene's germline CDR1 is LGHNA and CDR2 YSLEER. The CDR3 runs to 15 residues. Losses at the gene ends were 1 base for V and 7 bases for J; bases not matched to a gene: 4. The CDR3 bases are TGCGCCAGCAGCCAAGCGGCTAGCGGGAGTAATGAGCAGTTCTTC. It codes for CASSQAASGSNEQFF.

The chain combines TRBV4-1 with TRBJ2-1; D might be TRBD2 (6 bases). Germline CDR1 reads MGHRA; CDR2 reads YSYEKL. The V end lost 0 bases, the J end lost 2 bases, and 11 bases lay between the germline ends. This CDR3 contains 16 residues. CDR3 bases: TGCGCCAGCAGCCAAGATGGCGCGGGACCCTACAATGAGCAGTTCTTC. Protein product: CASSQDGAGPYNEQFF.

The chain links TRBV28 to TRBJ2-2; the match to TRBD2 covers 7 bases. The V gene end was trimmed by 8 bases and the J gene end by 3 bases; junction bases not matched to a gene: 6. This CDR3 region has 14 residues. The germline CDR1 and CDR2 sequences are MDHEN and SYDVKM. The CDR3 region is CASAGGGDTGELFF. DNA for the CDR3: TGTGCCAGCGCCGGGGGAGGGGACACCGGGGAGCTGTTTTTT.

V and J are TRBV19 and TRBJ2-7; 7 nucleotides line up with TRBD1. J lost 4 bases, V lost 8 bases, and 5 bases had no gene match. CDR1 and CDR2 (germline): LNHDA, SQIVND (reference sequence). The CDR3 spans 12 residues. The DNA for the CDR3 is TGTGCCAGTGGAGCGACAGGGTACGAGCAGTACTTC. This encodes CASGATGYEQYF.

This clone was found once. The chain couples TRBV3-1 (or the pseudogene TRBV3-2) to TRBJ1-5; D unresolved. The V end lost 1 base, the J end lost 5 bases, and 6 bases lay between the germline ends. CDR1 is LGHDT, CDR2 YNNKEL, per germline (reference sequence). The CDR3 extends over 13 amino acids. CDR3 sequence reads: CASSQGLDQPQHF. The DNA for the CDR3 is TGTGCCAGCAGCCAAGGGCTGGATCAGCCCCAGCATTTT.

As DNA, the CDR3 is TGCAGCGCCCGGACTACCCGACAAGAGCAGTTCTTC. Amino acids: CSARTTRQEQFF. This sequence joins TRBV29-1 and TRBJ2-1; D may be TRBD2 (6 bases). The V gene lost 7 bases and the J gene lost 10 bases, with 17 bases spanning the gap. The CDR3 loop spans 12 amino acids. In germline, CDR1 is SQVTM, CDR2 ANQGSEA.

The J gene is TRBJ1-3, the V gene TRBV18; a possible D gene is TRBD1 (5 bases). CDR1 KGHSH and CDR2 LQKENI come from the germline V gene. The length of the CDR3 is 16 residues. Trimming removed 6 bases at V and 0 bases at J, with 15 bases between. The CDR3 loop is CASSPVGGVSGNTIYF. The CDR3 DNA reads as TGTGCCAGCTCCCCTGTCGGGGGGGTCTCTGGAAACACCATATATTTT.

This chain connects TRBV27 to TRBJ1-6; 7 bases agree with TRBD1. The ends lost 6 bases at V and 11 bases at J; junction bases unmatched: 19. CDR1 MNHEY and CDR2 SMNVEV come from the germline V gene (reference sequence). The CDR3 is 17 residues long. In nucleotides, the CDR3 is TGTGCCAGCAGCCCCGTGCCGACCGGGACAGCCCAAACACCCCTCCACTTT. Amino acids: CASSPVPTGTAQTPLHF.

V gene TRBV4-1 combines with J gene TRBJ2-7; possibly TRBD2 for D (6 bases). V dropped 2 bases and J dropped 3 bases, with 14 bases sitting between them. The CDR3 sequence is 15 residues long. Looked up from germline, CDR1 is MGHRA and CDR2 is YSYEKL. The CDR3 DNA reads as TGCGCCAGCAGCCAAAGGGAGTGGGGGGTCTACGAGCAGTACTTC. The encoded protein is CASSQREWGVYEQYF.

The V and J genes are TRBV7-9 and TRBJ2-1, with TRBD2 matching over 9 bases. This CDR3 contains 15 residues. V lost 8 bases, J lost 1 base, and 6 bases stayed unmatched. Germline V gene data show CDR1 as SEHNR and CDR2 as FQNEAQ (reference sequence). CDR3: CASVSGSGSYNEQFF. The CDR3 DNA is TGTGCCAGCGTTAGCGGGAGTGGGTCCTACAATGAGCAGTTCTTC.

The chain couples TRBV27 to TRBJ2-1, with 8 bases lining up with TRBD2. Germline values: CDR1 MNHEY, CDR2 SMNVEV (reference sequence). The trim removed 7 bases at V and 4 bases at J, leaving 3 bases unmatched. The CDR3 loop spans 13 amino acids. The CDR3 sequence is CASKGLGYNEQFF. DNA for the CDR3: TGTGCCAGCAAGGGACTAGGGTACAATGAGCAGTTCTTC.

J is TRBJ2-7 and V is TRBV7-2; a weak D match, TRBD1 (6 bases). CDR1 SGHTA and CDR2 FQGNSA come from the germline V gene. This CDR3 is built from 12 residues. V was clipped by 5 bases and J by 5 bases, with 10 bases between them. CDR3 in DNA: TGTGCCAGCAGCCCAGGGGTCAACGAGCAGTACTTC. Amino acid sequence: CASSPGVNEQYF. Supplemented by reference TRBV7-2 and TRBJ2-7, the full variable domain reads GAGVSQSPSNKVTEKGKDVELRCDPISGHTALYWYRQSLGQGLEFLIYFQGNSAPDKSGLPSDRFSAERTGGSVSTLTIQRTQQEDSAVYLCASSPGVNEQYFGPGTRLTVT.

This clone was seen once. This chain joins TRBV28 and TRBJ1-5, with D unresolved. The germline CDR1 and CDR2 sequences are MDHEN and SYDVKM. This CDR3 is 16 amino acids long. Trimming stripped 4 bases from V and 3 bases from J, with 16 bases between. CDR3 DNA sequence: TGTGCCAGCAGTTCGGGAGGGTTTAGAAACAATCAGCCCCAGCATTTT. Its translation is CASSSGGFRNNQPQHF. Supplemented by reference TRBV28 and TRBJ1-5, the full variable domain reads DVKVTQSSRYLVKRTGEKVFLECVQDMDHENMFWYRQDPGLGLRLIYFSYDVKMKEKGDIPEGYSVSREKKERFSLILESASTNQTSMYLCASSSGGFRNNQPQHFGDGTRLSIL.

The gene calls are TRBV10-3 and TRBJ2-7, with 9 bases matching TRBD1. Germline CDR1 and CDR2: ENHRY and SYGVKD. The CDR3 has 14 residues. V was clipped by 4 bases and J by 4 bases; unmatched bases: 5. The DNA of the CDR3 is TGTGCCATCAGTGCGGGGACAGGGACATACGAGCAGTACTTC. Translating gives CAISAGTGTYEQYF.

This clone was seen a single time. This chain uses TRBV6-9 with TRBJ1-1; no firm D call. Trimming removed 7 bases at V and 3 bases at J, with 12 bases between. Germline values: CDR1 MNHGY, CDR2 SVAAGI. The CDR3 sequence is 13 residues long. This CDR3 reads CASTLNQDTEAFF. In nucleotides, the CDR3 is TGTGCCAGCACCTTAAATCAGGACACTGAAGCTTTCTTT.

Concerning this clone itself: A read error may produce the germline difference seen at one junction end. The chain recombines TRBV7-7 with TRBJ2-1, with 10 bases identical to TRBD2. This CDR3 region has 17 residues. Looked up from germline, CDR1 is SSHAT and CDR2 is FNYEAQ (reference sequence). Here the CDR3 reads CASSPYPASGSSDEQFF. Here the CDR3 DNA reads TGTGCTAGCAGCCCCTATCCGGCTAGCGGGAGTAGCGATGAGCAGTTCTTC.

The chain links TRBV18 to TRBJ1-4; D gene unclear. Germline values: CDR1 KGHSH, CDR2 LQKENI. This CDR3 has 14 residues. Deletions cut 5 bases from V and 6 bases from J, with 13 bases between. The CDR3 DNA follows: TGTGCCAGCTCATCGCGCGGAGTTCATGAAAAACTGTTTTTT. Its protein is CASSSRGVHEKLFF.

V is TRBV3-1 (or the pseudogene TRBV3-2) and J is TRBJ2-5; D is perhaps TRBD1 (5 bases). Germline CDR1 reads LGHDT; CDR2 reads YNNKEL (reference sequence). The CDR3 is made up of 14 amino acids. V lost 1 base, J lost 2 bases, and 8 bases lay in between. The CDR3 DNA is TGTGCCAGCAGCCAAGTAGGGGCTCAAGAGACCCAGTACTTC. Translating it yields CASSQVGAQETQYF.

This chain joins TRBV11-3 and TRBJ1-1; D is unresolved. V was shortened by 2 bases and J by 3 bases, with 7 bases between the two germline ends. CDR3 length equals 13 residues. The V gene's germline CDR1 is SGHNT and CDR2 YENEEA. CDR3 DNA: TGTGCCAGCAGCTTATCGGGATACACTGAAGCTTTCTTT. Translating it yields CASSLSGYTEAFF.

The chain recombines TRBV3-1 (or the pseudogene TRBV3-2) with TRBJ1-2; 8 bases are shared with TRBD1. CDR1 is LGHDT, CDR2 YNNKEL, per germline (reference sequence). The J segment lost 7 bases and the V segment lost 0 bases, leaving 7 bases of the junction unmatched. The CDR3 is made up of 15 amino acids. CDR3 sequence reads: CASSQEDRVSGGYTF. For the CDR3, the DNA is TGTGCCAGCAGCCAAGAGGACAGGGTATCGGGTGGCTACACCTTC.

The CDR3 loop reads CASSAAYNSPLHF. The CDR3 DNA reads as TGTGCCAGCAGTGCGGCCTATAATTCACCCCTCCACTTT. The rearrangement links TRBV25-1 to TRBJ1-6; D uncertain. CDR1 MGHDK and CDR2 SYGVNS come from the germline V gene. Trimming took 4 bases from V and 2 from J, leaving 3 bases between them. The CDR3 has 13 residues.

The V and J genes are TRBV19 and TRBJ2-7, with D tentatively TRBD2 (5 bases). With 6 bases removed from V and 3 bases from J, the gap between germline ends came to 12 bases. The germline V gene has CDR1 LNHDA and CDR2 SQIVND (reference sequence). The CDR3 loop spans 13 amino acids. The CDR3 loop is CASSYGRDYEQYF. The CDR3 region has the DNA TGTGCCAGTAGCTATGGTCGGGACTACGAGCAGTACTTC.

CDR3 coding DNA: TGTGCCAGCAGCTTAGCGGGAAACACCGGGGAGCTGTTTTTT. Residues: CASSLAGNTGELFF. The rearrangement joins TRBV11-2 to TRBJ2-2; D is perhaps TRBD2 (5 bases). Germline V gives CDR1 SGHAT, CDR2 FQNNGV. This CDR3 has 14 amino acids. V lost 1 base, J lost 2 bases, and 5 bases lay in between.

The chain carries TRBV4-2 and TRBJ2-5; 12 nucleotides align to TRBD2. The CDR3 sequence is 18 residues long. Trimming removed 0 bases from V and 2 bases from J; junction bases left unmatched: 7. Germline V lookup: CDR1 LGHNA, CDR2 YNFKEQ. DNA for the CDR3: TGTGCCAGCAGCCAAGATCAAGGACTAGCGGGGAGTCAAGAGACCCAGTACTTC. It encodes CASSQDQGLAGSQETQYF.